This T cell receptor (beta chain) was captured by sequencing in a study of T-cell reconstitution after alpha-beta-depleted transplantation in children. This clonotype has just a few counts. For TCRbeta, the library was prepared with unique molecular identifiers. Each CDR3 protein gets one entry after TCRdb re-called the PCR reads with MiXCR. The sample shows around 25,000 distinct CDR3 sequences, roughly a sixth of them seen only once. CDR1 and CDR2 (germline): MNHEY, SVGEGT. Losses at the gene ends were 2 bases for V and 4 bases for J; bases not matched to a gene: 7. The CDR3 runs to 16 residues. Here the sequenced sample was PBMCs, mostly from graft donor cells, taken 60 days after TCRalphabeta/CD19-depleted stem cell transplant. This chain joins TRBV6-2 or TRBV6-3 and TRBJ2-5; 10 bases are shared with TRBD2. The sequence was obtained from a male patient under 10 years old who had a stem cell transplant for acute lymphoblastic leukemia, so the T cells may come from the graft donor. In DNA form, the CDR3 reads TGTGCCAGCAGTTACAAAGTGGGACTAGCGTCAGAGACCCAGTACTTC. Translating gives CASSYKVGLASETQYF.